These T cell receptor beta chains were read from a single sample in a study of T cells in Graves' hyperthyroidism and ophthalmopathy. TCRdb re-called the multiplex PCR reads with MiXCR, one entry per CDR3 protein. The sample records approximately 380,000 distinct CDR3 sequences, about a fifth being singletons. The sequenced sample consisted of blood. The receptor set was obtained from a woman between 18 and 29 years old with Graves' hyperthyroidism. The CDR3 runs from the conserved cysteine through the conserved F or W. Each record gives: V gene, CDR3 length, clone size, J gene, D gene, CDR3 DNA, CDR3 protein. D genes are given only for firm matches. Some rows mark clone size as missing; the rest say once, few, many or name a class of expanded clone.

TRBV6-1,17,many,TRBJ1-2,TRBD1,TGTGCCAGCAGTGTTTACCGGGACAGGGATAAGAGCTATGGCTACACCTTC,CASSVYRDRDKSYGYTF
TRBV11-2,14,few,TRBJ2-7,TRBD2,TGTGCCAGCAGCTTAAGCGGGGTCGTCTCCGAGCAGTACTTC,CASSLSGVVSEQYF
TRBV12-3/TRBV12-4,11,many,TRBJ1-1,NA,TGTGCCAGCAGTCCTGGGTGGGAAGCTTTCTTT,CASSPGWEAFF
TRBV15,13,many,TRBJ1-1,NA,TGTGCCACCAGCAGAGAGAAGGCGTCTGAAGCTTTCTTT,CATSREKASEAFF
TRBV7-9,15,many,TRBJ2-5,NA,TGTGCCAGCAGCTTAGTCGGCAGGGATGGCGAGACCCAGTACTTC,CASSLVGRDGETQYF
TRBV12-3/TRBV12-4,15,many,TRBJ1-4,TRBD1,TGTGCCAGCAGTCAACAGGACAGGGCTAATGAAAAACTGTTTTTT,CASSQQDRANEKLFF
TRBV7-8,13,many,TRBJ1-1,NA,TGTGCCAGCAGCTTACAGGCGTACGCTGAAGCTTTCTTT,CASSLQAYAEAFF
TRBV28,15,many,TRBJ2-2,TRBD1,TGTGCCAGCAGTACCGGGACAGAGAAAACCGGGGAGCTGTTTTTT,CASSTGTEKTGELFF
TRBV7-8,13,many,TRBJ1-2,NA,TGTGCCAGCAGCTTAGGTTACCGCGGTGGCTACACCTTC,CASSLGYRGGYTF
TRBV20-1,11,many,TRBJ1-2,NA,TGCAGTGGAGAGTGCAGGTGCGGCTACACCTTC,CSGECRCGYTF
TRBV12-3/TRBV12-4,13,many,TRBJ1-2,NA,TGTGCCAGCAGTAGGACGGAACGATATGGCTACACCTTC,CASSRTERYGYTF
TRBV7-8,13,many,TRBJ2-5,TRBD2,TGTGCCAGCAGCCGGGAGGTGGGAGAGACCCAGTACTTC,CASSREVGETQYF
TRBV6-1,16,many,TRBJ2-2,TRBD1,TGTGCCAGCAAAGACGACAGGGGGCTCGTATCCGGGGAGCTGTTTTTT,CASKDDRGLVSGELFF
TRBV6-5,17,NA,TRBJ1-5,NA,TGTGCCAGCAGTTACTCGGCGGGGGTTGATGGCAATCAGCCCCAGCATTTT,CASSYSAGVDGNQPQHF
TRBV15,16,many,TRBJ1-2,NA,TGTGCCACCAGCAGAATGACTCGAACCGCCCTCCATGGCTACACCTTC,CATSRMTRTALHGYTF
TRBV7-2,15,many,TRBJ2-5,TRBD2,TGTGCCAGCAGCTTAGCGGGGGGGTCTCAAGAGACCCAGTACTTC,CASSLAGGSQETQYF
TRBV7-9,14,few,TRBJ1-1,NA,TGTGCCAGCAGCTTGTCTATGGTGAACACTGAAGCTTTCTTT,CASSLSMVNTEAFF
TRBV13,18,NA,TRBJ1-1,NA,TGTGCCAGCCGGGGATATTGGGGGTTGGTTGGACTGGACACTGAAGCTTTCTTT,CASRGYWGLVGLDTEAFF
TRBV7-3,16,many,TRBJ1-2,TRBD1,TGTGCCCTCACGCTACTACGGGACAGACCTAACTATGGCTACACCTTC,CALTLLRDRPNYGYTF
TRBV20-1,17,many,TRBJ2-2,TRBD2,TGCAGTGCTAGAGATTTAGGGCTAGCGGGGGACACCGGGGAGCTGTTTTTT,CSARDLGLAGDTGELFF
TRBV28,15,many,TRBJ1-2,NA,TGTGCCAGCAGTTTAGGTACCGGGGTCACCTATGGCTACACCTTC,CASSLGTGVTYGYTF
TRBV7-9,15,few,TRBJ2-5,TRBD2,TGTGCCAGCAGCTCCTTCGGGGGGTCGGGGGAGACCCAGTACTTC,CASSSFGGSGETQYF
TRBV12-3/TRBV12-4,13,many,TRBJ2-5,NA,TGTGCCAGCAGCCCCGGGTGGCGAGAGACCCAGTACTTC,CASSPGWRETQYF
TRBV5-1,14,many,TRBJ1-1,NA,TGCGCCAGCAGCCTCCAGGACGGGAACACTGAAGCTTTCTTT,CASSLQDGNTEAFF
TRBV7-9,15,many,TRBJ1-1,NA,TGTGCCAGCAGCTATTTTACCGGGTTAAACACTGAAGCTTTCTTT,CASSYFTGLNTEAFF
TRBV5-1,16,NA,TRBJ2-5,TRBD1,TGCGCCAGCAGTCTCAACCCGGGACAGACTCAAGGGACCCAGTACTTC,CASSLNPGQTQGTQYF
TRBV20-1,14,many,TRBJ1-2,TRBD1,TGCAGTGCTAGGGGGACAGGGGGCTTCTATGGCTACACCTTC,CSARGTGGFYGYTF